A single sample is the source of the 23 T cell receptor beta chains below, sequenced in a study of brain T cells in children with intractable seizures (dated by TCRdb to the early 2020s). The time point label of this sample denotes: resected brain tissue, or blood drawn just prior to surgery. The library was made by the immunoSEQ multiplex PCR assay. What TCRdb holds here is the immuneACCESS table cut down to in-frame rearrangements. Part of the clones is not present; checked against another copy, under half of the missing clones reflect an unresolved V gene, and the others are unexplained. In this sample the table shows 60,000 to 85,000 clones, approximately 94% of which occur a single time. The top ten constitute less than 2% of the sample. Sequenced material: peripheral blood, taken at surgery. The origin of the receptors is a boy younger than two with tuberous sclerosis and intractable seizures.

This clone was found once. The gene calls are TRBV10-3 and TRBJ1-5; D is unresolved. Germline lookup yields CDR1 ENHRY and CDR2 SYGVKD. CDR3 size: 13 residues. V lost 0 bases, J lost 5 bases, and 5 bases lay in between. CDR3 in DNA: TGTGCCATCAGTGAGTCGGCCGATCAGCCCCAGCATTTT. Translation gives CAISESADQPQHF.

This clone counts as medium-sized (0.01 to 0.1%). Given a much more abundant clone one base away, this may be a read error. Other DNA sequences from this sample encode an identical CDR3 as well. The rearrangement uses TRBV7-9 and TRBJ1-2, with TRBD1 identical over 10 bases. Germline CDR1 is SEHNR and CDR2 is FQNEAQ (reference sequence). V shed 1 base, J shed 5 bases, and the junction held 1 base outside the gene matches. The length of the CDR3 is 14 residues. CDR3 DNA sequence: TGTGCCAGCAGCTTAGGACAGGGGGCATATGGCTACACCTTC. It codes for CASSLGQGAYGYTF.

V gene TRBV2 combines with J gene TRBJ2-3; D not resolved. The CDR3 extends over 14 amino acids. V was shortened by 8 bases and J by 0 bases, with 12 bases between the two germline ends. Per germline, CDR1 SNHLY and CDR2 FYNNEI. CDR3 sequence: CASLSVESTDTQYF. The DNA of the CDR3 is TGTGCCAGCCTTAGTGTGGAAAGCACAGATACGCAGTATTTT.

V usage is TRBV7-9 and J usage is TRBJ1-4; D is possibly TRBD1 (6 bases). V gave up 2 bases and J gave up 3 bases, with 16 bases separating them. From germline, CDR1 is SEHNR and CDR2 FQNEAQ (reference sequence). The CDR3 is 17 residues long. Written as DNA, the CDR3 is TGTGCCAGCAGCTTATTCTCTTGGGGGGCGGCTAATGAAAAACTGTTTTTT. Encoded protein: CASSLFSWGAANEKLFF.

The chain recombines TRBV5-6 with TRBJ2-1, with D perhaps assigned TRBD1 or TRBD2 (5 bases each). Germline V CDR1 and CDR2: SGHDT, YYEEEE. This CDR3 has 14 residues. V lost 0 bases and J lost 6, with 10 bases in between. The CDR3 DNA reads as TGTGCCAGCAGCTTGGGAGGGGTGGCCAATGAGCAGTTCTTC. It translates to CASSLGGVANEQFF.

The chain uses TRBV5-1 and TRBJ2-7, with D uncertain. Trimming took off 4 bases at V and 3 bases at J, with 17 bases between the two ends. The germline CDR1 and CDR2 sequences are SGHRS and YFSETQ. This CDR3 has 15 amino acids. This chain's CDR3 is CASSDGPTTNYEQYF. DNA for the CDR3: TGCGCCAGCAGCGACGGTCCCACCACCAACTACGAGCAGTACTTC.

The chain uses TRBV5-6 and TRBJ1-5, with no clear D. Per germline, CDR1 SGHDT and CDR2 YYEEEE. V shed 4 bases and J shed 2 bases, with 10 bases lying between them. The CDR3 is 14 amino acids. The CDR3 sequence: CASSPGGGNQPQHF. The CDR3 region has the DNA TGTGCCAGCAGCCCTGGTGGGGGCAATCAGCCCCAGCATTTT.

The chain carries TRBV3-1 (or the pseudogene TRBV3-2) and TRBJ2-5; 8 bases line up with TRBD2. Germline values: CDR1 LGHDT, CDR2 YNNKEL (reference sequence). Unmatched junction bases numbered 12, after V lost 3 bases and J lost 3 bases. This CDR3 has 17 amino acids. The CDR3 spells CASSQDATWRGEETQYF. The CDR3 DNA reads TGTGCCAGCAGCCAGGATGCTACGTGGCGGGGGGAAGAGACCCAGTACTTC.

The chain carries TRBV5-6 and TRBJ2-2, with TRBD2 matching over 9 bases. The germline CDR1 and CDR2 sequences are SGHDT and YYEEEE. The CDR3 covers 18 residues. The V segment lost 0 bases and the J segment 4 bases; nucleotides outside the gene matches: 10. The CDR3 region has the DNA TGTGCCAGCAGCTTGGGAGTAGCGGGGGACTATCTCACCGGGGAGCTGTTTTTT. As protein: CASSLGVAGDYLTGELFF.

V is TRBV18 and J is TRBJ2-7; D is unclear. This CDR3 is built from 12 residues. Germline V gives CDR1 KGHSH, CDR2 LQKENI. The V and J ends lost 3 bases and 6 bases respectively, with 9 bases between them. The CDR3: CASSPGSPEQYF. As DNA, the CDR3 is TGTGCCAGCTCACCGGGAAGTCCCGAGCAGTACTTC.

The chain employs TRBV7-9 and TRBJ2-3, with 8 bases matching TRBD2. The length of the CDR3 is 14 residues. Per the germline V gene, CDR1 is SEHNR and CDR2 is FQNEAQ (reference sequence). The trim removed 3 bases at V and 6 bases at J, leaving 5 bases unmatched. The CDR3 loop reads CASSLASGSDTQYF. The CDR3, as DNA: TGTGCCAGCAGCTTGGCTAGCGGGTCGGATACGCAGTATTTT.

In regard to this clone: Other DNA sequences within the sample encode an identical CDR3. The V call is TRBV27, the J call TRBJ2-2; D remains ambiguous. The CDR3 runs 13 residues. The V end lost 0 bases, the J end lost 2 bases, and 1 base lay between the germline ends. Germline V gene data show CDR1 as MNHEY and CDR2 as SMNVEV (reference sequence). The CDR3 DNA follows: TGTGCCAGCAGTTTATCTAACACCGGGGAGCTGTTTTTT. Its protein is CASSLSNTGELFF.

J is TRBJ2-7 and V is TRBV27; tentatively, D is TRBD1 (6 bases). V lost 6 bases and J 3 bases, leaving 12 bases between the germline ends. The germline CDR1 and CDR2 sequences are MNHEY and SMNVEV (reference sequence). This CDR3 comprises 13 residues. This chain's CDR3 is CASSQTGLYEQYF. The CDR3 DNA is TGTGCCAGCAGCCAAACAGGGCTCTACGAGCAGTACTTC.

The CDR3 coding sequence is TGCAGCGTACCGGGGCCTAATTTCTACGAGCAGTACTTC. It is translated as CSVPGPNFYEQYF. The V and J genes are TRBV29-1 and TRBJ2-7; tentatively, D is TRBD1 or TRBD2 (5 bases each). V was pared by 6 bases and J by 3 bases, with 15 bases between. The CDR3 is made up of 13 amino acids. Per the germline V gene, CDR1 is SQVTM and CDR2 is ANQGSEA.

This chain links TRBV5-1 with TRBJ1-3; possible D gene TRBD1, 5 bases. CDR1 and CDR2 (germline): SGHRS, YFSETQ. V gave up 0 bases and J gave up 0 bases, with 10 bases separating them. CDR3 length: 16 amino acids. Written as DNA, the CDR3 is TGCGCCAGCAGCTTGGGGGACGGTTACTCTGGAAACACCATATATTTT. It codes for CASSLGDGYSGNTIYF.

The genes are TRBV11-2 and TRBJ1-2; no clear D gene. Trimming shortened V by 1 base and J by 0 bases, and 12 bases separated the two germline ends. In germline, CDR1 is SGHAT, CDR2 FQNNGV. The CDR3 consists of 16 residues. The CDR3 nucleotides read TGTGCCAGCAGCTTAGGGCCAGGCCTAGCTAACTATGGCTACACCTTC. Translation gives CASSLGPGLANYGYTF.

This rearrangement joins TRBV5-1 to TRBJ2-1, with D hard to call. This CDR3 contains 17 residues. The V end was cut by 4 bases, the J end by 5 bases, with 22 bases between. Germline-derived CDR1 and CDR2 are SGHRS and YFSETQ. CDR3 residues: CASSLDPVYAIDNEQFF. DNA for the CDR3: TGCGCCAGCAGCCTGGACCCGGTTTATGCAATCGACAATGAGCAGTTCTTC.

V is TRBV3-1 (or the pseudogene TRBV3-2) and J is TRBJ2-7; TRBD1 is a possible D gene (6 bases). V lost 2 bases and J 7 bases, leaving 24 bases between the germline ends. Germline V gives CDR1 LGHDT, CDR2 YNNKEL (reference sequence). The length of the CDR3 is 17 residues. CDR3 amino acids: CASSQRGSGTRNWEQYF. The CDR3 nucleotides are TGTGCCAGCAGCCAACGGGGATCCGGGACACGGAACTGGGAGCAGTACTTC.

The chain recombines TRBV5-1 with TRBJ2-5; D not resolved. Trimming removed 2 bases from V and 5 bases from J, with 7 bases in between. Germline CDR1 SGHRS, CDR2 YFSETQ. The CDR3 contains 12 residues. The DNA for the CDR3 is TGCGCCAGCAGCTTTAAAGGCGAGACCCAGTACTTC. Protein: CASSFKGETQYF.

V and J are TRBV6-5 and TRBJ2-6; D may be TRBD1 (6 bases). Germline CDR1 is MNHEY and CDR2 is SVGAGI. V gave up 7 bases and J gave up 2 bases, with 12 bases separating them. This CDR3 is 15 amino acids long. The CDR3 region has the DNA TGTGCCAGCACCCTACAGGGCCCTGGGGCCAACGTCCTGACTTTC. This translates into CASTLQGPGANVLTF.

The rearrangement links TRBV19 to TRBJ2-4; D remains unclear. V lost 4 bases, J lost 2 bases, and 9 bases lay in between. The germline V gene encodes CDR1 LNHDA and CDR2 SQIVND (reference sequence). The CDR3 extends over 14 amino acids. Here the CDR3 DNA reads TGTGCCAGTAGTAGTCTACCGACCAAAAACATTCAGTACTTC. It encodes CASSSLPTKNIQYF.

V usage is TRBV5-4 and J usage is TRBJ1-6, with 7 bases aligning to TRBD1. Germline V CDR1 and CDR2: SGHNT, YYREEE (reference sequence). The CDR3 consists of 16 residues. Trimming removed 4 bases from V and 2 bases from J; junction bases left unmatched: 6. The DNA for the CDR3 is TGTGCCAGCAGCGCTGGGACAGAAGCCTATAATTCACCCCTCCACTTT. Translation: CASSAGTEAYNSPLHF.

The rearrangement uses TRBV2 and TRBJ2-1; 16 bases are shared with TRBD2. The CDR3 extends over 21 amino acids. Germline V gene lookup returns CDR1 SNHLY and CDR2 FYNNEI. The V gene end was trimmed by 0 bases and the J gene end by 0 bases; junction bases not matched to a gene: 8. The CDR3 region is CASSEALRGLAGGGSYNEQFF. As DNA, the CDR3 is TGTGCCAGCAGTGAAGCGCTTAGGGGACTAGCGGGAGGGGGCTCCTACAATGAGCAGTTCTTC.